Below are 2 T cell receptor beta chains sequenced from a single sample in a study of T cells in Graves' hyperthyroidism and ophthalmopathy. TCR beta CDR3 region amplification was performed from RNA transcripts. A set of HTBI primers served as the primers for a first-round RT-PCR of the TCR CDR3. TCRdb re-derived calls from the multiplex PCR reads in MiXCR, one entry per CDR3 protein. Of roughly 180,000 distinct CDR3 sequences in the sample, about 15% were seen once. The sample comprised blood. Receptors were obtained from a woman between 45 and 65 years old with Graves' hyperthyroidism.

The V and J genes are TRBV5-1 and TRBJ2-7; D may be TRBD2 (5 bases). Per germline, CDR1 SGHRS and CDR2 YFSETQ. Trimming stripped 7 bases from V and 0 bases from J, with 23 bases between. There are 17 residues in the CDR3. The CDR3 loop is CASSSAGPSALSYEQYF. Here the CDR3 DNA reads TGCGCCAGCTCCAGCGCGGGCCCGAGCGCCCTCTCCTACGAGCAGTACTTC.

This clonotype has more than one count but fewer than ten. V is TRBV4-1 and J is TRBJ1-2; D is unresolved. CDR3 length: 15 amino acids. Trimming took off 0 bases at V and 4 bases at J, with 12 bases between the two ends. CDR1 MGHRA and CDR2 YSYEKL come from the germline V gene. The CDR3 region is CASSQDGEDVYGYTF. The CDR3 DNA sequence: TGCGCCAGCAGCCAAGATGGCGAGGACGTCTATGGCTACACCTTC.